Included here is one T cell receptor (beta chain) sequence, with context. The antigen remains unidentified. Germline CDR1 and CDR2: SGHTA and FQGNSA. V lost 3 bases and J lost 1, with 9 bases in between. The CDR3 sequence is 15 residues long. Every patient had mismatch repair deficiency by PCR or immunohistochemistry. TCR sequencing covered a few patients who responded to pembrolizumab. This sample is drawn from a study of PD-1 blockade in mismatch repair-deficient tumors. Study-level results: Rapid post-treatment expansion, then contraction, generally preceding radiologic response, marked tumor-resident clones.

Here immunoSEQ multiplex PCR was the method, and the copy in TCRdb shows in-frame clones only, minus some. The repertoire holds tens of thousands of clones, with approximately 81% as singletons. This sequence was found in an adult with mismatch repair-deficient cancer. This rearrangement joins TRBV7-2 to TRBJ2-2; D is perhaps TRBD2 (6 bases). The sample here was peripheral blood, taken 12 weeks after starting pembrolizumab. The CDR3 here is CASSFGGVNTGELFF. Here the CDR3 DNA reads TGTGCCAGCAGCTTCGGCGGGGTGAACACCGGGGAGCTGTTTTTT.